This T cell receptor beta chain originates from a study of a mutant IDH1 vaccine in newly diagnosed glioma. Profiling relied on immunoSEQ multiplex PCR, and the TCRdb table lists in-frame clones only, not all of them. The profile covers 85,000 to 100,000 clones, with over 75% appearing a single time and 7.5% taken by the ten largest. Time point noted: baseline, week 1 (first vaccination visit). This sample's treatment: pre-vaccination baseline after standard-of-care therapy. This CDR3 has 12 residues. CDR1 is SGHRS and CDR2 is YFSETQ in the germline V gene. V was pared by 6 bases and J by 4 bases, with 10 bases between.

The receptor was derived from a man aged 35-49 years with glioma. The chain recombines TRBV5-1 with TRBJ2-5; D gene ambiguous. The sequenced sample was PBMCs, obtained from a glioma patient treated with radiotherapy, temozolomide or both. CDR3 region: CASKRLGETQYF. Here the CDR3 DNA reads TGCGCCAGCAAAAGGTTGGGAGAGACCCAGTACTTC.